The rows below give T cell receptor beta chains drawn from one sample of a study of control samples from healthy donors and cancer patients. Repertoires were generated with immunoSEQ multiplex PCR, while TCRdb's copy carries only in-frame clones and drops some. Here the sample spans fewer than 300,000 clones, almost 85% being singletons. Sample: PBMCs. The receptors here all came from an older woman with lung cancer. CDR3s include the opening cysteine and the closing phenylalanine or tryptophan. Fields, in order: J gene, V gene, D gene, clone size, CDR3 protein, CDR3 DNA. D genes are given only for firm matches. Where a row states a size, it is once, few, many or the class of an expanded clone; other rows omit it.

j_call: TRBJ1-1; v_call: TRBV3-1/TRBV3-2; d_call: .; clone_size: .; cdr3_aa: CASSPQGGSTEAFF; cdr3_nt: TGTGCCAGCAGCCCACAGGGCGGGAGCACTGAAGCTTTCTTT
j_call: TRBJ2-2; v_call: TRBV7-3; d_call: TRBD1; clone_size: few; cdr3_aa: CASSRVWTGNTGELFF; cdr3_nt: TGTGCCAGCAGCCGAGTGTGGACAGGGAACACCGGGGAGCTGTTTTTT
j_call: TRBJ2-3; v_call: TRBV7-8; d_call: .; clone_size: .; cdr3_aa: CASSSGRLTDTQYF; cdr3_nt: TGTGCCAGCAGCTCTGGACGGCTCACAGATACGCAGTATTTT
j_call: TRBJ2-5; v_call: TRBV29-1; d_call: .; clone_size: .; cdr3_aa: CSVRRAGRYETQYF; cdr3_nt: TGCAGCGTTAGGAGGGCCGGGAGATACGAGACCCAGTACTTC
j_call: TRBJ2-1; v_call: TRBV6-2/TRBV6-3; d_call: .; clone_size: .; cdr3_aa: CASSYLRDPRDEQFF; cdr3_nt: TGTGCCAGCAGTTATTTGAGGGACCCAAGGGATGAGCAGTTCTTC
j_call: TRBJ1-1; v_call: TRBV11-3; d_call: TRBD1; clone_size: .; cdr3_aa: CASSNGQGATEAFF; cdr3_nt: TGTGCCAGCAGCAACGGACAGGGGGCCACTGAAGCTTTCTTT
j_call: TRBJ1-1; v_call: TRBV2; d_call: .; clone_size: .; cdr3_aa: CASSEEVGVEAFF; cdr3_nt: TGTGCCAGCAGTGAAGAAGTTGGGGTTGAAGCTTTCTTT
j_call: TRBJ1-1; v_call: TRBV7-9; d_call: TRBD1; clone_size: .; cdr3_aa: CASSPTGGDGAFF; cdr3_nt: TGTGCCAGCAGCCCGACAGGGGGCGATGGAGCTTTCTTT
j_call: TRBJ2-7; v_call: TRBV28; d_call: .; clone_size: once; cdr3_aa: CASSFSRGAEQYF; cdr3_nt: TGTGCCAGCAGTTTCTCCAGGGGTGCCGAGCAGTACTTC
j_call: TRBJ2-7; v_call: TRBV7-9; d_call: TRBD1; clone_size: .; cdr3_aa: CASSSGTVSYEQYF; cdr3_nt: TGTGCCAGCAGCTCCGGGACAGTCTCCTACGAGCAGTACTTC
j_call: TRBJ2-6; v_call: TRBV4-1; d_call: TRBD1; clone_size: .; cdr3_aa: CASSPPGQRVSSHSGANVLTF; cdr3_nt: TGCGCCAGCAGCCCTCCGGGACAGAGGGTCTCCTCCCACTCTGGGGCCAACGTCCTGACTTTC
j_call: TRBJ1-2; v_call: TRBV25-1; d_call: .; clone_size: .; cdr3_aa: CASRGVLYGYTF; cdr3_nt: TGTGCCAGCAGGGGGGTCCTCTATGGCTACACCTTC
j_call: TRBJ2-3; v_call: TRBV5-1; d_call: .; clone_size: .; cdr3_aa: CASSLGQNTDTQYF; cdr3_nt: TGCGCCAGCAGCTTGGGGCAGAACACAGATACGCAGTATTTT
j_call: TRBJ1-1; v_call: TRBV3-1/TRBV3-2; d_call: .; clone_size: .; cdr3_aa: CASSPGGQGGEAFF; cdr3_nt: TGTGCCAGCAGCCCCGGGGGCCAAGGAGGGGAAGCTTTCTTT
j_call: TRBJ1-6; v_call: TRBV6-1; d_call: .; clone_size: once; cdr3_aa: CASSEAGVGSPLHF; cdr3_nt: TGTGCCAGCAGTGAGGCAGGGGTGGGTTCACCCCTCCACTTT
j_call: TRBJ2-5; v_call: TRBV3-1/TRBV3-2; d_call: .; clone_size: .; cdr3_aa: CASSLGAVPRAKETQYF; cdr3_nt: TGTGCCAGCAGCCTAGGAGCGGTCCCTCGGGCGAAAGAGACCCAGTACTTC
j_call: TRBJ2-3; v_call: TRBV28; d_call: TRBD2; clone_size: .; cdr3_aa: CASSSGGSYTQYF; cdr3_nt: TGTGCCAGCTCTAGCGGGGGGTCTTATACGCAGTATTTT
j_call: TRBJ1-1; v_call: TRBV3-1/TRBV3-2; d_call: .; clone_size: few; cdr3_aa: CASRSTPEGEAFF; cdr3_nt: TGTGCCAGCAGATCAACACCGGAAGGTGAAGCTTTCTTT
j_call: TRBJ1-2; v_call: TRBV5-1; d_call: .; clone_size: .; cdr3_aa: CASSLAMGDSYGYTF; cdr3_nt: TGCGCCAGCAGCTTGGCCATGGGGGATTCATATGGCTACACCTTC
j_call: TRBJ2-5; v_call: TRBV7-9; d_call: TRBD1; clone_size: .; cdr3_aa: CASSRGTGDVRETQYF; cdr3_nt: TGTGCCAGCAGCAGGGGGACAGGAGATGTGAGGGAGACCCAGTACTTC
j_call: TRBJ2-1; v_call: TRBV12-3/TRBV12-4; d_call: .; clone_size: .; cdr3_aa: CASSLLRDNEQFF; cdr3_nt: TGTGCCAGCAGTTTATTAAGGGACAATGAGCAGTTCTTC
j_call: TRBJ2-7; v_call: TRBV6-1; d_call: TRBD1; clone_size: .; cdr3_aa: CASSEQGATEQYF; cdr3_nt: TGTGCCAGCAGTGAACAGGGGGCTACCGAGCAGTACTTC
j_call: TRBJ2-1; v_call: TRBV28; d_call: .; clone_size: .; cdr3_aa: CASSLAGVGDEQFF; cdr3_nt: TGTGCCAGCAGTTTGGCAGGGGTCGGTGATGAGCAGTTCTTC